Listed below are T cell receptor beta chains from one sample, sequenced in a study of response to subunit inactivated influenza vaccine. TCRdb called the RT-PCR reads again in MiXCR, with one record for every CDR3 protein. The profile shows roughly 550,000 distinct CDR3 sequences, roughly 25% of them singletons. This sample also appeared in a second study, on T cells expressing NK-cell markers.

The source was CD4+ T cells sorted from PBMCs, collected 11 to 12 days after vaccination. These receptor sequences come from a man aged 45-65 years who received an inactivated influenza vaccine. CDR3s include the opening cysteine and the closing phenylalanine or tryptophan. D genes are given only for firm matches. Only part of the rows carry a size: once, few, many, or a class if the clone is expanded.

v_call	j_call	d_call	clone_size	cdr3_aa	cdr3_nt
TRBV24-1	TRBJ2-2	.	few	CATGAQGNTGELFF	TGTGCCACAGGGGCACAGGGAAACACCGGGGAGCTGTTTTTT
TRBV12-3/TRBV12-4	TRBJ2-1	.	.	CASTPRGSEQFF	TGTGCCAGCACCCCCAGAGGCTCTGAGCAGTTCTTC
TRBV11-2	TRBJ2-3	.	few	CASSSGLPSDTQYF	TGTGCCAGCAGCTCAGGACTACCGTCAGATACGCAGTATTTT
TRBV5-1	TRBJ2-7	.	.	CASSLEGGPSYEQYF	TGCGCCAGCAGCTTGGAGGGGGGGCCCTCCTACGAGCAGTACTTC
TRBV14	TRBJ1-5	.	.	CASSQAGARVPQHF	TGTGCCAGCAGCCAGGCAGGGGCCAGGGTGCCCCAGCATTTT
TRBV5-1	TRBJ1-1	.	.	CAISKIRGTEAFF	TGCGCCATCAGCAAGATTAGGGGAACTGAAGCTTTCTTT
TRBV11-2	TRBJ2-3	TRBD2	.	CASSLSGGGTDTQYF	TGTGCCAGCAGCTTATCGGGGGGTGGGACAGATACGCAGTATTTT
TRBV11-2	TRBJ1-6	.	.	CASSPPGSSYNSPLHF	TGTGCCAGCAGCCCCCCAGGGAGCTCCTATAATTCACCCCTCCACTTT
TRBV4-3	TRBJ2-1	TRBD2	.	CASSQDTGTSSYNEQFF	TGCGCCAGCAGCCAAGATACTGGGACTAGTTCCTACAATGAGCAGTTCTTC
TRBV11-2	TRBJ2-1	TRBD2	few	CASSLVQWGGNEQFF	TGTGCCAGCAGCTTAGTACAGTGGGGGGGAAATGAGCAGTTCTTC
TRBV20-1	TRBJ1-5	.	.	CSAWGAGNQPQHF	TGCAGTGCATGGGGGGCTGGCAATCAGCCCCAGCATTTT
TRBV5-1	TRBJ1-1	.	few	CASSPAGNTEAFF	TGCGCCAGCAGCCCGGCGGGGAACACTGAAGCTTTCTTT
TRBV10-2	TRBJ2-3	TRBD1	few	CASNADRVASDTQYF	TGCGCCAGCAACGCGGACAGGGTTGCATCAGATACGCAGTATTTT
TRBV15	TRBJ2-3	.	few	CATSRDYADISDTQYF	TGTGCCACCAGCAGAGATTACGCTGACATATCAGATACGCAGTATTTT
TRBV2	TRBJ2-5	.	.	CASSEARRPRTQYF	TGTGCCAGCAGTGAAGCCCGACGGCCACGGACCCAGTACTTC
TRBV28	TRBJ2-7	.	.	CASSFWDWSSYEQYF	TGTGCCAGCAGTTTCTGGGACTGGAGCTCCTACGAGCAGTACTTC
TRBV14	TRBJ2-2	.	.	CASSQVAGYPGELFF	TGTGCCAGCAGCCAAGTGGCAGGGTATCCCGGGGAGCTGTTTTTT
TRBV7-2	TRBJ2-3	TRBD2	many	CASSLGGVTDTQYF	TGTGCCAGCAGCTTGGGGGGGGTCACAGATACGCAGTATTTT
TRBV7-3	TRBJ2-1	TRBD1	.	CASSLSRTGRNEQFF	TGTGCCAGCAGCTTATCACGGACAGGGCGGAATGAGCAGTTCTTC
TRBV19	TRBJ2-4	.	.	CASSQSGRRNIQYF	TGTGCCAGTAGTCAATCGGGGCGTCGGAACATTCAGTACTTC
TRBV20-1	TRBJ1-1	TRBD1	few	CSASYRGWDTEAFF	TGCAGTGCTAGTTACAGGGGTTGGGACACTGAAGCTTTCTTT
TRBV20-1	TRBJ1-1	.	.	CSAPGKRGVMNTEAFF	TGCAGTGCTCCTGGAAAAAGGGGCGTTATGAACACTGAAGCTTTCTTT
TRBV5-8	TRBJ1-6	.	once	CASSNTGPLHF	TGTGCCAGCAGCAATACAGGTCCTCTCCACTTT
TRBV10-3	TRBJ1-2	.	.	CAISIKPGGYTF	TGTGCCATCAGTATAAAGCCGGGAGGCTACACCTTC
TRBV27	TRBJ2-1	.	once	CASSSSQTSQGSSYNEQFF	TGTGCCAGCAGTTCCTCTCAGACTAGCCAGGGGAGCTCCTACAATGAGCAGTTCTTC
TRBV7-2	TRBJ2-3	TRBD2	.	CASSIQRESTDTQYF	TGTGCCAGCAGCATACAGCGGGAAAGCACAGATACGCAGTATTTT
TRBV20-1	TRBJ2-7	.	.	CSARDLRGAYEQYF	TGCAGTGCTAGAGATCTTAGGGGGGCCTACGAGCAGTACTTC
TRBV28	TRBJ1-6	.	.	CASRPQGLDNSPLHF	TGTGCCAGCAGACCCCAGGGTCTTGATAATTCACCCCTCCACTTT
TRBV18	TRBJ1-1	.	.	CASSPISSGVVTEAFF	TGTGCCAGCTCACCAATTTCGTCAGGGGTTGTGACTGAAGCTTTCTTT
TRBV3-1	TRBJ2-7	TRBD2	.	CASGDYRYEQYF	TGTGCCAGCGGGGACTATAGATACGAGCAGTACTTC
TRBV10-3	TRBJ2-3	.	few	CAISRDQRDTQYF	TGTGCCATCAGCCGGGACCAACGCGATACGCAGTATTTT
TRBV7-9	TRBJ2-5	.	many	CASSGLSETQYF	TGTGCCAGCAGCGGACTATCGGAGACCCAGTACTTC
TRBV7-2	TRBJ1-6	.	many	CASSYTGRALHF	TGTGCCAGCAGCTATACAGGGAGGGCCCTCCACTTT